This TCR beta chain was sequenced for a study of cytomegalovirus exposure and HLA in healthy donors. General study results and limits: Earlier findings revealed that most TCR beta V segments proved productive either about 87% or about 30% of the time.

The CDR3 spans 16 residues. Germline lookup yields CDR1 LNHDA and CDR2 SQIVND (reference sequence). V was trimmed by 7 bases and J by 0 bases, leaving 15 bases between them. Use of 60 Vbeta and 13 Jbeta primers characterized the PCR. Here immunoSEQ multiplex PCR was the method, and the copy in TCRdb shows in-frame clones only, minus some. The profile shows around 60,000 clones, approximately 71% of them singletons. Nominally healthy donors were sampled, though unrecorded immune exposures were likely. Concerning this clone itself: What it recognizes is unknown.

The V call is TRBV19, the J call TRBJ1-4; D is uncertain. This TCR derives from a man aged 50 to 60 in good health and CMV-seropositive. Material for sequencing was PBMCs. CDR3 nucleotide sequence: TGTGCCAGTATCCGGGTACGGGTTGCAACTAATGAAAAACTGTTTTTT. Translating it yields CASIRVRVATNEKLFF.